This T cell receptor (beta chain) emerged from a study of cytomegalovirus exposure and HLA in healthy donors. For this clone: Its antigen is not identified.

The junction had 9 bases not matched to a gene; V was cut back by 6 bases and J by 3 bases. Germline V gene data show CDR1 as SQVTM and CDR2 as ANQGSEA. The length of the CDR3 is 14 residues. Regarding the study as a whole: A later analysis found first-cohort TCR clusters tended to co-occur in the 90 to 150 validation repertoires.

Using immunoSEQ multiplex PCR, the repertoire was profiled, and TCRdb retains in-frame clones only, with some absent. Of 150,000 to 200,000 clones listed, 85% are singletons. Sequenced input: PBMCs. The source of this sequence is a man aged 18 to 29 in good health and CMV-seropositive. This chain connects TRBV29-1 to TRBJ2-7; 9 positions match TRBD1. CDR3 coding DNA: TGCAGCGTCTTCTCCGGGACAGGGATCTACGAGCAGTACTTC. This encodes CSVFSGTGIYEQYF.